This T cell receptor (beta chain) was documented in a study of cytomegalovirus exposure and HLA in healthy donors. Germline V gene sequence: CDR1 LNHNV, CDR2 YYDKDF (reference sequence). The CDR3 extends over 13 amino acids. The V end was cut by 0 bases, the J end by 2 bases, with 4 bases between. Regarding the study as a whole: The authors enumerated roughly 180 TCR beta chains as linked to cytomegalovirus. In all likelihood, a cluster of highly shared sequence variants was a sequencing artifact.

Points on this clone: Its target is unknown.

The study ran its PCR with 60 Vbeta and 13 Jbeta primers. The protocol was immunoSEQ multiplex PCR, while the TCRdb copy is restricted to in-frame clones and leaves out a portion. There are about 43,000 clones in the sample; 63% occur only once, and around 11% lies in the top ten. Material for sequencing was PBMCs. This sequence joins TRBV15 and TRBJ1-2, with D unclear. The sequence was collected from a man aged 60-69 years in good health and CMV-seropositive. In nucleotides, the CDR3 is TGTGCCACCAGCAGAGATCAGAACTATGGCTACACCTTC. Protein: CATSRDQNYGYTF.